The 27 T cell receptor beta chains below come from one sample, sequenced in a study of blood T cell repertoires in COVID-19. Some clones are missing from TCRdb's copy, which holds only in-frame ones; the method was immunoSEQ multiplex PCR. The table has 150,000 to 200,000 clones, around 85% seen once. The sequenced material came from peripheral blood. These receptors all come from a man aged 50 or older with active or convalescent COVID-19.

The V and J genes are TRBV2 and TRBJ1-6, with 7 bases identical to TRBD1. The germline V gene has CDR1 SNHLY and CDR2 FYNNEI. Trimming removed 3 bases from V and 9 bases from J; junction bases left unmatched: 8. The CDR3 spans 15 residues. In DNA form, the CDR3 reads TGTGCCAGCAGTGATGGGGCAGGGGGAATTTCACCCCTCCACTTT. It specifies CASSDGAGGISPLHF. Full variable domain (remainder filled in from reference TRBV2 and TRBJ1-6): EPEVTQTPSHQVTQMGQEVILRCVPISNHLYFYWYRQILGQKVEFLVSFYNNEISEKSEIFDDQFSVERPDGSNFTLKIRSTKLEDSAMYFCASSDGAGGISPLHFGNGTRLTVT.

V usage is TRBV21-1 and J usage is TRBJ1-3; the table's D call, TRBD1, has no DNA check behind it. TRBV21-1 is labeled a pseudogene. This CDR3 comprises 14 residues. The CDR3 DNA is TGTGCCAGCACCCACCAGGAACCTGGAAACACCATATATTTT. This codes for CASTHQEPGNTIYF.

The chain recombines TRBV29-1 with TRBJ2-7; tentatively, D is TRBD1 (6 bases). Trimming stripped 5 bases from V and 1 base from J, with 12 bases between. CDR3 size: 13 residues. The germline V gene has CDR1 SQVTM and CDR2 ANQGSEA. CDR3 DNA sequence: TGCAGCGTTTCGACAGGTCGATCCTACGAGCAGTACTTC. Its translation: CSVSTGRSYEQYF.

The chain is built from TRBV19 and TRBJ1-3, with 8 bases aligning to TRBD1. Germline V lookup: CDR1 LNHDA, CDR2 SQIVND (reference sequence). The CDR3 runs to 15 residues. V trimming: 4 bases; J trimming: 8 bases; junction bases outside the gene matches: 10. The CDR3 coding sequence is TGTGCCAGTAGTACCCAGCCAGGGGGCACGGACACCATATATTTT. Protein sequence: CASSTQPGGTDTIYF.

J is TRBJ2-3 and V is TRBV28, with 7 positions matching TRBD2. The junction had 7 bases not matched to a gene; V was cut back by 2 bases and J by 5 bases. The CDR3 length is 15 residues. The germline gives CDR1 MDHEN, CDR2 SYDVKM. CDR3 bases: TGTGCCAGCAGTTTAGGCGGGAGTCCGATAGATACGCAGTATTTT. This sequence encodes CASSLGGSPIDTQYF.

The V call is TRBV9, the J call TRBJ1-5; D is perhaps TRBD1 (6 bases). V was shortened by 3 bases and J by 1 base, with 8 bases between the two germline ends. The V gene's germline CDR1 is SGDLS and CDR2 YYNGEE. This CDR3 contains 14 residues. CDR3 loop: CASSAGQSNQPQHF. The CDR3 nucleotides are TGTGCCAGCAGCGCCGGACAGAGCAATCAGCCCCAGCATTTT. The entire variable domain, with the rest obtained from reference TRBV9 and TRBJ1-5, is as follows: DSGVTQTPKHLITATGQRVTLRCSPRSGDLSVYWYQQSLDQGLQFLIQYYNGEERAKGNILERFSAQQFPDLHSELNLSSLELGDSALYFCASSAGQSNQPQHFGDGTRLSIL.

The V and J genes are TRBV29-1 and TRBJ1-4; 7 positions match TRBD1. This CDR3 spans 13 amino acids. Germline CDR1 SQVTM, CDR2 ANQGSEA. V trimming: 7 bases; J trimming: 6 bases; junction bases outside the gene matches: 8. The CDR3 DNA sequence: TGCAGCGGACAGGAGGGGGCGGATGAAAAACTGTTTTTT. Translated: CSGQEGADEKLFF. Variable domain in full (rest from reference TRBV29-1 and TRBJ1-4): SAVISQKPSRDICQRGTSLTIQCQVDSQVTMMFWYRQQPGQSLTLIATANQGSEATYESGFVIDKFPISRPNLTFSTLTVSNMSPEDSSIYLCSGQEGADEKLFFGSGTQLSVL.

The CDR3 bases are TGTGCCAGCAGGGGACAGTACACCGGGGAGCTGTTTTTT. This encodes CASRGQYTGELFF. The chain couples TRBV6-4 to TRBJ2-2, with 7 bases fitting TRBD1. Germline CDR1 MRHNA, CDR2 SNTAGT. Trimming took 6 bases from V and 3 from J; bases not matched to a gene: 1. The CDR3 is 13 residues long.

The chain couples TRBV6-6 to TRBJ1-2; unclear D gene. In germline, CDR1 is MNHNY, CDR2 SVGAGI (reference sequence). V was trimmed by 7 bases and J by 7 bases, leaving 13 bases between them. The CDR3 consists of 12 residues. The CDR3 sequence: CASTEGGGGYTF. The CDR3 bases are TGTGCCAGCACTGAGGGAGGAGGTGGCTACACCTTC.

J is TRBJ1-3 and V is TRBV30, with TRBD1 matching 8 bases. The CDR3 has 12 amino acids. CDR1 and CDR2 (germline): GTSNPN, SVGIG (reference sequence). Trimming at V came to 2 bases and at J to 9 bases, leaving 3 bases not matched to a gene. This CDR3 reads CAWSLTGGTIYF. The CDR3 nucleotides read TGTGCCTGGAGTCTCACAGGGGGCACCATATATTTT.

V is TRBV7-2 and J is TRBJ1-4; no definite D call. The CDR3 extends over 15 amino acids. Per the germline V gene, CDR1 is SGHTA and CDR2 is FQGNSA. V lost 2 bases and J lost 0, with 7 bases in between. CDR3 protein: CASSLNPATNEKLFF. The CDR3 DNA is TGTGCCAGCAGCTTAAACCCAGCAACTAATGAAAAACTGTTTTTT.

The rearrangement links TRBV3-1 (or the pseudogene TRBV3-2) to TRBJ2-3; 7 bases agree with TRBD2. Germline V lookup: CDR1 LGHDT, CDR2 YNNKEL (reference sequence). The CDR3 totals 16 residues. With V trimmed by 0 bases and J by 2 bases, 5 bases remained unmatched. Written as DNA, the CDR3 is TGTGCCAGCAGCCAAGATGGGGGGGGTATCACAGATACGCAGTATTTT. Translated: CASSQDGGGITDTQYF.

This clone was detected once. The V gene is TRBV5-4, the J gene TRBJ2-7, with 10 bases matching TRBD1. With 3 bases clipped from V and 5 bases from J, the junction kept 5 bases outside the gene matches. Per the germline V gene, CDR1 is SGHNT and CDR2 is YYREEE (reference sequence). The CDR3 covers 14 residues. The CDR3 coding sequence is TGTGCCAGCAGCTCGTGGACAGGGGGTAACGAGCAGTACTTC. Encoded protein: CASSSWTGGNEQYF.

The V and J genes are TRBV7-9 and TRBJ1-2, with D perhaps matching TRBD1 (5 bases). Deletions cut 11 bases from V and 3 bases from J, with 19 bases between. This CDR3 spans 14 amino acids. The germline V gene has CDR1 SEHNR and CDR2 FQNEAQ (reference sequence). The chain's CDR3 is CAPGEAGLDYGYTF. DNA of the CDR3: TGTGCCCCCGGAGAGGCAGGGCTGGACTATGGCTACACCTTC.

This clone was recorded a few times. The genes are TRBV5-1 and TRBJ2-2; 7 nucleotides align to TRBD2. Trimming cost V 0 bases and J 4 bases; bases outside gene matches: 6. Germline-derived CDR1 and CDR2 are SGHRS and YFSETQ. The CDR3 loop spans 16 amino acids. CDR3 amino acids: CASSLDAGEGTGELFF. Written as DNA, the CDR3 is TGCGCCAGCAGCTTGGATGCGGGAGAGGGCACCGGGGAGCTGTTTTTT.

The chain is built from TRBV18 and TRBJ2-7; TRBD1 matches at 8 bases. Looked up from germline, CDR1 is KGHSH and CDR2 is LQKENI. The CDR3 has 15 residues. V trimming: 6 bases; J trimming: 2 bases; junction bases outside the gene matches: 9. The CDR3: CASSTGQGPTYEQYF. In DNA, the CDR3 is TGTGCCAGCTCCACCGGACAGGGTCCTACCTACGAGCAGTACTTC.

The chain combines TRBV19 with TRBJ2-2, with 7 bases matching TRBD1. Germline trimming cut 5 bases from V and 5 bases from J; bases unmatched to any gene: 5. Germline CDR1 and CDR2: LNHDA and SQIVND (reference sequence). The CDR3 contains 14 residues. The CDR3 DNA reads TGTGCCAGTAGTGTGGACAGGACAACCGGGGAGCTGTTTTTT. This translates into CASSVDRTTGELFF.

This clone was observed a single time. The genes are TRBV6-5 and TRBJ2-5; D possibly corresponds to TRBD1 (5 bases). The CDR3 totals 14 residues. Trimming stripped 7 bases from V and 7 bases from J, with 19 bases between. Germline CDR1 MNHEY, CDR2 SVGAGI. The CDR3 region is CASILNGARGTQYF. CDR3 in DNA: TGTGCCAGCATCCTAAATGGGGCCCGCGGGACCCAGTACTTC.

The V call is TRBV19, the J call TRBJ1-5; no firm D call. Germline V lookup: CDR1 LNHDA, CDR2 SQIVND (reference sequence). The V end lost 6 bases, the J end lost 3 bases, and 15 bases lay between the germline ends. The CDR3 totals 15 residues. CDR3 loop: CASSTSGLPNQPQHF. The CDR3 coding sequence is TGTGCCAGTAGCACCTCAGGACTCCCCAATCAGCCCCAGCATTTT.

V gene TRBV6-5 combines with J gene TRBJ1-4; TRBD1 matches 9 bases. CDR3 length equals 14 residues. The V gene's germline CDR1 is MNHEY and CDR2 SVGAGI. V was clipped by 6 bases and J by 6 bases; unmatched bases: 5. The CDR3 nucleotides are TGTGCCAGCAGGAAACAGGGGGCGTATGAAAAACTGTTTTTT. Translating it yields CASRKQGAYEKLFF.

Note on this clone: The same CDR3 can be traced to other DNA sequences in this sample. The chain combines TRBV7-9 with TRBJ2-7; TRBD1 aligns across 7 bases. Germline V gene sequence: CDR1 SEHNR, CDR2 FQNEAQ (reference sequence). V lost 1 base to trimming and J lost 3 bases; unmatched junction nucleotides: 3. The CDR3 sequence is 14 residues long. CDR3: CASSLGGQFYEQYF. DNA of the CDR3: TGTGCCAGCAGCTTAGGGGGACAGTTCTACGAGCAGTACTTC.

This clone was seen more than once but under ten times. The chain uses TRBV28 and TRBJ2-1; maybe TRBD2 (5 bases). The CDR3 is 15 residues long. V was shortened by 2 bases and J by 4 bases, with 12 bases between the two germline ends. Germline V gene lookup returns CDR1 MDHEN and CDR2 SYDVKM. The CDR3 DNA follows: TGTGCCAGCAGTTTACTGAGCGGAGGTTACAATGAGCAGTTCTTC. Translating gives CASSLLSGGYNEQFF.

This chain joins TRBV4-2 and TRBJ1-2; no clear D. The V end was cut by 1 base, the J end by 2 bases, with 11 bases between. This CDR3 is 15 amino acids long. Looked up from germline, CDR1 is LGHNA and CDR2 is YNFKEQ. DNA of the CDR3: TGTGCCAGCAGCCAAGGACACACCGTAAACTATGGCTACACCTTC. Its protein is CASSQGHTVNYGYTF.

This clone was observed a single time. This chain joins TRBV30 and TRBJ1-4; D may be TRBD1 (5 bases). V lost 3 bases, J lost 5 bases, and 13 bases lay in between. There are 14 residues in the CDR3. Germline V gene data show CDR1 as GTSNPN and CDR2 as SVGIG (reference sequence). In DNA, the CDR3 is TGTGCCTGGAGGGCCCCGGGGGGAAATGAAAAACTGTTTTTT. The encoded protein is CAWRAPGGNEKLFF.

The chain has TRBV20-1 and TRBJ2-1; TRBD2 aligns across 14 bases. CDR3 length: 18 residues. J was trimmed by 5 bases and V by 3 bases; bases with no gene match: 12. The germline V gene has CDR1 DFQATT and CDR2 SNEGSKA (reference sequence). The CDR3 nucleotides are TGCAGTGCTAGTCCACTCACGGGACTAGCGGGAGCCCACAATGAGCAGTTCTTC. Translated, it gives CSASPLTGLAGAHNEQFF.

For the CDR3, the DNA is TGTGCCTGGAGTGCAGTGAGGGACAGGGGATCCGGCTACACCTTC. Its translation is CAWSAVRDRGSGYTF. The chain couples TRBV30 to TRBJ1-2, with TRBD1 matching 10 bases. Germline V CDR1 and CDR2: GTSNPN, SVGIG (reference sequence). The J segment lost 8 bases and the V segment lost 1 base, leaving 10 bases of the junction unmatched. This CDR3 spans 15 amino acids.

This chain links TRBV27 with TRBJ1-3, with D possibly matching TRBD1 (6 bases). Germline V gene lookup returns CDR1 MNHEY and CDR2 SMNVEV (reference sequence). The CDR3 runs to 13 residues. V lost 6 bases and J 1 base, leaving 7 bases between the germline ends. The CDR3 loop is CASRGGSGNTIYF. The CDR3 DNA is TGTGCCAGCAGAGGGGGATCTGGAAACACCATATATTTT.